This T cell receptor (beta chain) was captured in a study of beta chain features in type 1 diabetes (dated by TCRdb to the late 2010s). In the study overall: No differences in mean age, gender distribution, total cell number or subset yield were found between patients and healthy donors. Regulatory and stem cell-like memory subsets were isolated from only 8 patients and roughly eight healthy donors, whereas naive and central memory subsets came from all 30 or so donors. Across all samples, some 100,000,000 sorted cells were examined, and cell number per subset correlated strongly with RNA yield. In the study, recently diagnosed type 1 diabetes patients and matched healthy donors were compared on the TCRB repertoires of their sorted circulating CD4+ T cell subsets. Study-wide findings and limitations: Naive, central memory and regulatory TCRB repertoires appeared to be more similar among patients than among healthy donors. Type 1 diabetes patients showed a moderate but significant shortening of TCRB CDR3 length in all four CD4+ subsets. Patients with type 1 diabetes made fewer insertions and deleted more nucleotides at VDJ recombination sites, implying thymic rearrangement abnormalities. Because cDNA was sequenced instead of genomic DNA, highly expressing activated cells could be over-represented, though the groups showed no difference in activation or CD3 levels. Shorter templates might have been favored by PCR, but patient and control samples were amplified and corrected together, so both groups would have been affected equally by any skew. Only small numbers of individuals were included in the HLA sub-analyses, which left unresolved whether HLA type had any influence on TCRB rearrangement.

All of the isolated RNA was reverse transcribed with the High Capacity cDNA Reverse Transcription Kit, so expressed TCRB transcripts were sequenced. Naive, central memory and regulatory T cell samples underwent deep immunoSEQ sequencing, averaging about 3.57 million total reads per sample. Sorted cells were lysed in RLT buffer and RNA was extracted with DNase-treated RNeasy Micro or Mini kits, depending on cell number. To prevent cross-contamination, each cell subset was processed individually, whereas patient and healthy donor samples were processed jointly. The immunoSEQ multiplex PCR was used to amplify TCRB sequences from cDNA, yielding 87-bp fragments that span the CDR3 region. Sequencing of the amplicons was performed on the Illumina HiSeq platform. The study's processing was this. Synthetic template baselines were used to correct PCR bias computationally, reads within Hamming distance 2 were collapsed, and singletons that could not be merged were discarded. By aligning reads against IMGT, V, D and J genes, CDR3 length, and insertions or deletions at six rearrangement sites were assigned. Within each subset, clonotype counts were normalized to the number of sorted cells before true diversity and Gini coefficients were calculated with the tcR R package. The overlap coefficient, calculated on TCRB nucleotide sequences, was used to measure repertoire sharing. TCRdb holds this immuneACCESS table with in-frame rearrangements only. Some clones are missing; in checked studies, unresolved V genes explain under half, and the rest has no known cause. V and J calls and clone size are copied from that table; D and trimming were computed from the DNA. In this sample the table shows 200,000 to 300,000 clones, about 30% of which occur a single time. The top ten clones comprise 3.5% to 4% of the sample.

For CDR1 and CDR2, the germline V gene lists SQVTM and ANQGSEA. V trim: 7 bases; J trim: 10 bases; unmatched bases: 13. From cysteine to phenylalanine, the CDR3 is 13 amino acids long. Kept here is only the CDR3 DNA, which spans 39 bases and is read in frame from base 1. Each donor gave one peripheral blood draw, roughly 110 mL on average, collected into heparinised tubes. A BD FACSAria II and a panel including CD45RO, CCR7, CD25, CD127, CD95 and CD27 were used to sort naive, central memory, regulatory and stem cell-like memory CD4+ T cells. Purity was above 95% for every sorted population. Right away, PBMCs were isolated by Lymphoprep density gradient centrifugation and were stained directly, with no culture step. So that batch effects would be minimized, each experiment stained and sorted samples in pairs, pairing one healthy donor with one patient. Turning to this clone: What this receptor recognizes is not known. No base quality information exists; no much larger clone differs at one position.

The clonotype originates from a man aged 25-40 years in good health. The rearranged chain carries TRBV29-1 and TRBJ1-1, with 9 bases matching TRBD1. Sequenced sample: central memory CD4+ T cells from blood. Here is the DNA: TGCAGCGACGTGTCTCTACAGGGGGCAGGAGCTTTCTTT. Translation gives CSDVSLQGAGAFF.